This is a list of T cell receptor beta chains from one sample in a study of CD4 T cells in relation to SARS-CoV-2 and coronaviruses. Assay used: immunoSEQ multiplex PCR; TCRdb lists only in-frame clones, some missing. The sample holds about 29,000 clones; about 73% are singletons and the top ten take approximately 22%. What these receptors recognize is not known. Source material: CD4+ T cells from PBMCs, cultured in vitro. All receptors derive from a human donor in good health. CDR3s include the opening cysteine and the closing phenylalanine or tryptophan. A D gene is named only where the DNA matches it firmly. Rows may omit the clone size; those that give it use once, few, many or a size class.

abundance: .; j_gene: TRBJ2-1; v_gene: TRBV7-3; d_gene: .; CDR3aa: CASSPSNSYNEQFF; CDR3nt: TGTGCCAGCAGCCCATCGAACTCCTACAATGAGCAGTTCTTC
abundance: once; j_gene: TRBJ1-2; v_gene: TRBV18; d_gene: .; CDR3aa: CASSPPLQGDGYTF; CDR3nt: TGTGCCAGCTCACCACCGTTACAGGGTGATGGCTACACCTTC
abundance: .; j_gene: TRBJ2-1; v_gene: TRBV3-1/TRBV3-2; d_gene: .; CDR3aa: CASSQEGRYNEQFF; CDR3nt: TGTGCCAGCAGCCAAGAAGGACGTTACAATGAGCAGTTCTTC
abundance: once; j_gene: TRBJ2-7; v_gene: TRBV6-5; d_gene: .; CDR3aa: CASSYSWWESSYEQYF; CDR3nt: TGTGCCAGCAGTTACTCGTGGTGGGAGAGCTCCTACGAGCAGTACTTC
abundance: .; j_gene: TRBJ1-6; v_gene: TRBV21-1; d_gene: .; CDR3aa: CIVTGEGVSYNSPLHF; CDR3nt: TGTATAGTGACGGGGGAGGGGGTCTCCTATAATTCACCCCTCCACTTT
abundance: .; j_gene: TRBJ1-5; v_gene: TRBV4-1; d_gene: .; CDR3aa: CASSQAEGANQPQHF; CDR3nt: TGCGCCAGCAGCCAAGCTGAAGGGGCAAATCAGCCCCAGCATTTT
abundance: few; j_gene: TRBJ2-7; v_gene: TRBV7-9; d_gene: .; CDR3aa: CASSLVGVPYEQYF; CDR3nt: TGTGCCAGCAGCTTAGTAGGGGTCCCCTACGAGCAGTACTTC
abundance: .; j_gene: TRBJ2-7; v_gene: TRBV11-3; d_gene: .; CDR3aa: CASSPNPVEGEQYF; CDR3nt: TGTGCCAGCAGCCCAAACCCGGTTGAGGGCGAGCAGTACTTC
abundance: .; j_gene: TRBJ2-7; v_gene: TRBV5-1; d_gene: TRBD2; CDR3aa: CASSFSAGALDEQYF; CDR3nt: TGCGCCAGCAGCTTTTCAGCGGGAGCCCTCGACGAGCAGTACTTC
abundance: .; j_gene: TRBJ1-2; v_gene: TRBV5-6; d_gene: TRBD1; CDR3aa: CASSLERGLWAGYTF; CDR3nt: TGTGCCAGCAGCTTGGAAAGGGGGCTGTGGGCTGGCTACACCTTC
abundance: once; j_gene: TRBJ2-3; v_gene: TRBV2; d_gene: .; CDR3aa: CASSRGQNGPDTQYF; CDR3nt: TGTGCCAGCAGTAGAGGACAGAATGGGCCAGATACGCAGTATTTT
abundance: .; j_gene: TRBJ2-7; v_gene: TRBV6-1; d_gene: .; CDR3aa: CASSTGPNEQYF; CDR3nt: TGTGCCAGCAGTACGGGACCCAATGAGCAGTACTTC
abundance: .; j_gene: TRBJ1-1; v_gene: TRBV11-2; d_gene: .; CDR3aa: CASSQGQNTEAFF; CDR3nt: TGTGCCAGCAGCCAAGGGCAGAACACTGAAGCTTTCTTT
abundance: .; j_gene: TRBJ1-6; v_gene: TRBV6-1; d_gene: .; CDR3aa: CASSDPNSPLHF; CDR3nt: TGTGCCAGCAGTGACCCTAATTCACCCCTCCACTTT
abundance: .; j_gene: TRBJ2-7; v_gene: TRBV19; d_gene: .; CDR3aa: CASQTQAFSSYEQYF; CDR3nt: TGTGCCAGTCAAACACAAGCATTTAGCTCCTACGAGCAGTACTTC
abundance: .; j_gene: TRBJ2-3; v_gene: TRBV4-3; d_gene: .; CDR3aa: CASSQDMGERYNTQYF; CDR3nt: TGCGCCAGCAGCCAAGATATGGGGGAAAGGTACAATACGCAGTATTTT
abundance: .; j_gene: TRBJ1-2; v_gene: TRBV3-1/TRBV3-2; d_gene: TRBD1; CDR3aa: CASSPLTGSGYTF; CDR3nt: TGTGCCAGCAGCCCCTTGACAGGGAGCGGCTACACCTTC
abundance: .; j_gene: TRBJ2-2; v_gene: TRBV7-2; d_gene: .; CDR3aa: CASRGEILNTGELFF; CDR3nt: TGTGCCAGCAGGGGGGAAATCTTGAACACCGGGGAGCTGTTTTTT
abundance: .; j_gene: TRBJ2-2; v_gene: TRBV10-3; d_gene: TRBD2; CDR3aa: CAAHGLAGDTGELFF; CDR3nt: TGTGCCGCGCATGGACTAGCGGGAGACACCGGGGAGCTGTTTTTT
abundance: .; j_gene: TRBJ2-2; v_gene: TRBV7-9; d_gene: .; CDR3aa: CASSLGASGTGELFF; CDR3nt: TGTGCCAGCAGCTTAGGGGCCAGCGGGACCGGGGAGCTGTTTTTT
abundance: .; j_gene: TRBJ2-7; v_gene: TRBV7-2; d_gene: TRBD2; CDR3aa: CASSLVIAGGVYEQYF; CDR3nt: TGTGCCAGCAGCTTAGTTATTGCGGGAGGAGTATACGAGCAGTACTTC
abundance: .; j_gene: TRBJ1-5; v_gene: TRBV6-1; d_gene: .; CDR3aa: CASSEASGGNQPQHF; CDR3nt: TGTGCCAGCAGTGAAGCGTCTGGTGGCAATCAGCCCCAGCATTTT
abundance: .; j_gene: TRBJ2-3; v_gene: TRBV6-5; d_gene: TRBD2; CDR3aa: CASSLGLAVDTQYF; CDR3nt: TGTGCCAGCAGCTTAGGACTAGCGGTAGATACGCAGTATTTT
abundance: few; j_gene: TRBJ1-3; v_gene: TRBV25-1; d_gene: .; CDR3aa: CASSPGKDTIYF; CDR3nt: TGTGCCAGCAGTCCCGGGAAGGACACCATATATTTT
abundance: .; j_gene: TRBJ1-1; v_gene: TRBV5-1; d_gene: .; CDR3aa: CASSPTVVGRNTEAFF; CDR3nt: TGCGCCAGCAGCCCCACTGTAGTGGGCCGGAACACTGAAGCTTTCTTT
abundance: .; j_gene: TRBJ2-3; v_gene: TRBV12-3/TRBV12-4; d_gene: .; CDR3aa: CASGNTDTQYF; CDR3nt: TGTGCCAGCGGCAACACAGATACGCAGTATTTT
abundance: .; j_gene: TRBJ1-2; v_gene: TRBV27; d_gene: .; CDR3aa: CASTLAGSSEGYTF; CDR3nt: TGTGCCAGCACCCTCGCCGGGTCCTCGGAGGGCTACACCTTC
abundance: .; j_gene: TRBJ1-2; v_gene: TRBV3-1/TRBV3-2; d_gene: .; CDR3aa: CASSPRTARTQLGYTF; CDR3nt: TGTGCCAGCAGCCCGCGGACAGCCCGTACACAACTTGGCTACACCTTC
abundance: .; j_gene: TRBJ2-7; v_gene: TRBV28; d_gene: TRBD2; CDR3aa: CASSHAGRGLVGEQYF; CDR3nt: TGTGCCAGCAGTCACGCTGGCCGGGGACTAGTTGGCGAGCAGTACTTC
abundance: .; j_gene: TRBJ2-5; v_gene: TRBV10-3; d_gene: .; CDR3aa: CAISEWPGGIQETQYF; CDR3nt: TGTGCCATCAGTGAGTGGCCTGGGGGCATTCAAGAGACCCAGTACTTC
abundance: .; j_gene: TRBJ2-3; v_gene: TRBV7-3; d_gene: .; CDR3aa: CASSQGQFTDTQYF; CDR3nt: TGTGCCAGCAGCCAAGGACAATTCACAGATACGCAGTATTTT
abundance: .; j_gene: TRBJ1-1; v_gene: TRBV10-3; d_gene: .; CDR3aa: CAIGGIGVTEAFF; CDR3nt: TGTGCCATCGGGGGGATCGGGGTCACTGAAGCTTTCTTT
abundance: few; j_gene: TRBJ2-6; v_gene: TRBV4-3; d_gene: TRBD2; CDR3aa: CASSSRFLDGRLAAGANVLTF; CDR3nt: TGCGCCAGCAGCTCCCGCTTCCTTGACGGCAGACTAGCGGCTGGGGCCAACGTCCTGACTTTC
abundance: .; j_gene: TRBJ1-2; v_gene: TRBV6-2/TRBV6-3; d_gene: .; CDR3aa: CASSYSSYGYTF; CDR3nt: TGTGCCAGCAGTTACTCAAGCTATGGCTACACCTTC
abundance: .; j_gene: TRBJ2-7; v_gene: TRBV7-2; d_gene: TRBD2; CDR3aa: CASSFSAGVTEQYF; CDR3nt: TGTGCCAGCAGCTTTTCGGCGGGAGTGACCGAGCAGTACTTC
abundance: few; j_gene: TRBJ1-5; v_gene: TRBV12-1; d_gene: .; CDR3aa: CASSFYSNQPQHF; CDR3nt: TGTGCCAGCAGCTTCTATAGCAATCAGCCCCAGCATTTT
abundance: .; j_gene: TRBJ1-1; v_gene: TRBV2; d_gene: .; CDR3aa: CASSGSMNTEAFF; CDR3nt: TGTGCCAGCAGTGGCAGCATGAACACTGAAGCTTTCTTT
abundance: .; j_gene: TRBJ1-1; v_gene: TRBV2; d_gene: TRBD1; CDR3aa: CASSDGFIGQGIEAFF; CDR3nt: TGTGCCAGCAGTGACGGTTTTATTGGACAGGGGATCGAAGCTTTCTTT
abundance: .; j_gene: TRBJ2-5; v_gene: TRBV11-2; d_gene: TRBD1; CDR3aa: CASSRGQGGVQETQYF; CDR3nt: TGTGCCAGCAGCCGTGGACAGGGAGGTGTTCAAGAGACCCAGTACTTC
abundance: few; j_gene: TRBJ1-3; v_gene: TRBV5-5; d_gene: .; CDR3aa: CASSSSAASGNTIYF; CDR3nt: TGTGCCAGCAGCTCCTCCGCTGCTTCTGGAAACACCATATATTTT
abundance: .; j_gene: TRBJ2-7; v_gene: TRBV2; d_gene: TRBD2; CDR3aa: CASSSRTSGIIYEQYF; CDR3nt: TGTGCCAGCAGTTCCCGGACTAGCGGGATCATCTACGAGCAGTACTTC
abundance: once; j_gene: TRBJ1-2; v_gene: TRBV6-5; d_gene: .; CDR3aa: CASSDYNYGYTF; CDR3nt: TGTGCCAGCAGCGACTATAACTATGGCTACACCTTC